This T cell receptor beta chain was observed in a study of cytomegalovirus exposure and HLA in healthy donors. This clone was picked up one time. The CDR3 is 15 amino acids. Germline V gene sequence: CDR1 SGHRS, CDR2 YFSETQ. Trimming removed 1 base from V and 1 base from J, with 11 bases in between. The PCR employed 60 Vbeta primers together with 13 Jbeta primers. Under the authors' procedure: A later analysis counted about 80 million unique TCR beta chains, some 11 million shared. The repertoire was sequenced with immunoSEQ multiplex PCR; TCRdb's copy has only in-frame clones and lacks some. Clonal size and the V and J genes are those of that table, whereas D and trimming came from the DNA. The repertoire consists of roughly 150,000 clones, with 70% to 80% occurring once and the leading ten covering roughly 9.3%.

This TCR came from a man aged 18 to 30 in good health and CMV-seropositive. The rearrangement joins TRBV5-1 to TRBJ1-1; no firm D call. The sequencing sample was made of PBMCs. DNA for the CDR3: TGCGCCAGCAGCTTGTCGATGGGGAGGAACACTGAAGCTTTCTTT. This sequence encodes CASSLSMGRNTEAFF.